These 10 T cell receptor beta chains originate from one sample sequenced in a study of blood T cell repertoires in COVID-19. Method: immunoSEQ multiplex PCR; TCRdb's copy keeps in-frame clones and lacks some. Of about 70,000 clones listed, approximately 85% are singletons. Sequencing was carried out using peripheral blood. The receptors shown here come from a man older than 75 with acute or convalescent COVID-19.

This chain connects TRBV10-1 to TRBJ2-7, with 7 bases aligning to TRBD1. With V trimmed by 7 bases and J by 4 bases, 13 bases remained unmatched. The germline CDR1 and CDR2 sequences are WNHNN and SYGVQD (reference sequence). The CDR3 loop spans 15 amino acids. The chain's CDR3 is CASTVIGTASYEQYF. The CDR3 nucleotides are TGCGCCAGCACCGTCATTGGGACAGCGTCATACGAGCAGTACTTC.

This clone is a singleton in its sample. This chain joins TRBV11-3 and TRBJ1-1; no clear D. The CDR3 spans 12 residues. The germline CDR1 and CDR2 sequences are SGHNT and YENEEA. V was clipped by 4 bases and J by 7 bases, with 10 bases between them. The CDR3, as DNA: TGTGCCAGCAGCTCGTACCTCGGTGAAGCTTTCTTT. This gives the protein CASSSYLGEAFF. The complete variable domain, with remaining parts taken from reference TRBV11-3 and TRBJ1-1, reads EAGVVQSPRYKIIEKKQPVAFWCNPISGHNTLYWYLQNLGQGPELLIRYENEEAVDDSQLPKDRFSAERLKGVDSTLKIQPAELGDSAVYLCASSSYLGEAFFGQGTRLTVV.

This chain joins TRBV6-5 and TRBJ2-5; tentatively, D is TRBD1 (6 bases). The germline gives CDR1 MNHEY, CDR2 SVGAGI. The V end was cut by 6 bases, the J end by 1 base, with 12 bases between. The CDR3 extends over 14 amino acids. The CDR3 here is CASRAQGSQETQYF. The CDR3 coding sequence is TGTGCCAGCAGGGCGCAGGGGTCCCAAGAGACCCAGTACTTC.

This clone was detected once. This chain connects TRBV28 to TRBJ1-2; 9 bases align to TRBD1. The ends lost 6 bases at V and 2 bases at J; junction bases unmatched: 10. Germline assignment: CDR1 MDHEN and CDR2 SYDVKM. The CDR3 runs to 16 residues. DNA of the CDR3: TGTGCCAGCAGGATAACCGGGACAGGGCAAAACTATGGCTACACCTTC. Encoded protein: CASRITGTGQNYGYTF.

V and J are TRBV10-2 and TRBJ2-3, with 16 nucleotides matching TRBD2. Losses at the gene ends were 5 bases for V and 3 bases for J; bases not matched to a gene: 14. This CDR3 has 20 residues. Looked up from germline, CDR1 is WSHSY and CDR2 is SAAADI. The CDR3 DNA reads TGCGCCAGCAGTCCAGCACAGGGGACTAGCGGGAGGGCCGTGACAGATACGCAGTATTTT. As protein: CASSPAQGTSGRAVTDTQYF.

J is TRBJ2-3 and V is TRBV6-6, with a possible D match to TRBD2 (6 bases). This CDR3 region has 14 residues. Germline V gives CDR1 MNHNY, CDR2 SVGAGI (reference sequence). The V gene lost 5 bases and the J gene lost 3 bases, with 12 bases spanning the gap. CDR3 protein: CASSRGTFTDTQYF. The CDR3 nucleotides are TGTGCCAGCAGTCGGGGGACTTTTACAGATACGCAGTATTTT.

J is TRBJ2-7 and V is TRBV6-5; D may be TRBD1 (5 bases). V was trimmed by 7 bases and J by 1 base, leaving 11 bases between them. The CDR3 is 13 residues long. CDR1 is MNHEY and CDR2 is SVGAGI in the germline V gene. This CDR3 reads CASIVDRSYEQYF. The CDR3 DNA reads as TGTGCCAGCATCGTAGACAGATCCTACGAGCAGTACTTC.

This clone was counted a few times. CDR3 coding DNA: TGCGCCAGCAGCCAAGCACAACTAGCGGGACCCTTTGGTGAGCAGTTCTTC. Amino acid sequence: CASSQAQLAGPFGEQFF. This chain links TRBV4-1 with TRBJ2-1; 10 bases match TRBD2. V was clipped by 1 base and J by 9 bases; unmatched bases: 12. Looked up from germline, CDR1 is MGHRA and CDR2 is YSYEKL. This CDR3 has 17 residues.

This clone was counted once. The chain uses TRBV19 and TRBJ1-4, with D possibly being TRBD1 (5 bases). Trimming stripped 4 bases from V and 8 bases from J, with 14 bases between. Germline values: CDR1 LNHDA, CDR2 SQIVND (reference sequence). The CDR3 contains 14 residues. DNA of the CDR3: TGTGCCAGTAGTACAGTTGACAGTGGGGAAAAACTGTTTTTT. Translating gives CASSTVDSGEKLFF.

There are a few counts of this clone. The V gene is TRBV24-1, the J gene TRBJ2-2; no clear D. Germline V lookup: CDR1 KGHDR, CDR2 SFDVKD. The length of the CDR3 is 13 residues. The germline V and J ends were trimmed by 2 bases and 8 bases, with 8 bases remaining between them. CDR3: CATSDSSRGELFF. Here the CDR3 DNA reads TGTGCCACCAGTGATTCCTCGCGAGGGGAGCTGTTTTTT.